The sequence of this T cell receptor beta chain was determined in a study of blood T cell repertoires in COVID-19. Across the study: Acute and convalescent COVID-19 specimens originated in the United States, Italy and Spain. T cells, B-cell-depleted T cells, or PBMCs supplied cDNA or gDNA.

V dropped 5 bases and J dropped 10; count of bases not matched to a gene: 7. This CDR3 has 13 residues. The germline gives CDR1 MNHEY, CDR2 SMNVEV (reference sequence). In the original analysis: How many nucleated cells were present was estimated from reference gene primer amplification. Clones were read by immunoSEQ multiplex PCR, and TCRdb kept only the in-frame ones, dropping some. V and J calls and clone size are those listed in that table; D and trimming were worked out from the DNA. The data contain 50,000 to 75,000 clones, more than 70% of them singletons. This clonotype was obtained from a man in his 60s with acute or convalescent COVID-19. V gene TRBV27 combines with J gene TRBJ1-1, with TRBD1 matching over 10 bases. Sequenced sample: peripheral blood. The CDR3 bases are TGTGCCAGCAGTCCGAGGACAGGGGGTAGAGCTTTCTTT. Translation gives CASSPRTGGRAFF.